The clone carrying this TCR beta chain is medium-sized (0.01 to 0.1%) by share. The CDR3 is cut off 3 residues early in the read; its end comes from the germline J gene. The record originates from a study of T cell clonality in common variable immunodeficiency. CDR3 length: 14 amino acids. The V and J ends lost 4 bases and 0 bases respectively, with 11 bases between them. The germline V gene encodes CDR1 GTSNPN and CDR2 SVGIG (reference sequence). The repertoire was sequenced with immunoSEQ multiplex PCR; TCRdb's copy has only in-frame clones and lacks some. The table lists some 60,000 clones, with no singletons.

Sequenced material: peripheral blood mononuclear cells. The chain recombines TRBV30 with TRBJ2-3, with D perhaps TRBD2 (5 bases). The source is a person aged 18 to 70 in good health. The chain's CDR3 is CAWNVDSSTDTQYF. Incomplete CDR3 DNA: TGTGCCTGGAATGTGGACTCTAGCACAGATACG.